The 5 T cell receptor beta chains given below trace back to one sample, sequenced in a study of shared clonotypes between healthy human individuals. Data came from immunoSEQ multiplex PCR; TCRdb stores just in-frame clones and leaves some out. The data contain 2,500,000 or so clones, around 90% of them singletons. Sequenced: naive CD4+ T cells sorted from blood. Subset defined: CD45RA+ positively selected. All receptors derive from a man between 18 and 35 years old in good health.

The genes are TRBV4-2 and TRBJ2-5, with 11 bases identical to TRBD2. Trimming at V came to 4 bases and at J to 0 bases, leaving 7 bases not matched to a gene. The CDR3 is 17 residues long. Germline CDR1 reads LGHNA; CDR2 reads YNFKEQ. The CDR3 sequence is CASSPIIAGGYQETQYF. The CDR3 DNA reads TGTGCCAGCAGCCCTATCATAGCGGGGGGGTACCAAGAGACCCAGTACTTC.

J is TRBJ2-5 and V is TRBV18, with 7 bases identical to TRBD1. The CDR3 runs to 14 residues. Germline lookup yields CDR1 KGHSH and CDR2 LQKENI. V lost 3 bases and J lost 5; bases outside the gene matches: 6. CDR3 DNA sequence: TGTGCCAGCTCACCCAGGGGGAGTACGGAGACCCAGTACTTC. This gives the protein CASSPRGSTETQYF.

The chain couples TRBV6-1 to TRBJ1-6, with 10 bases identical to TRBD1. Unmatched junction bases numbered 8, after V lost 2 bases and J lost 13 bases. Germline V gene lookup returns CDR1 MNHNS and CDR2 SASEGT. This CDR3 contains 15 residues. This CDR3 reads CASSEPGTGVLPLHF. CDR3 coding DNA: TGTGCCAGCAGTGAACCCGGGACAGGGGTTCTCCCCCTCCACTTT.

This chain joins TRBV7-2 and TRBJ2-3, with 9 positions matching TRBD2. J lost 0 bases, V lost 3 bases, and 13 bases had no gene match. CDR1 is SGHTA, CDR2 FQGNSA, per germline. This CDR3 spans 19 amino acids. The CDR3 bases are TGTGCCAGCAGCTTTCGAGCGGGGGGACGGATATTTAGCACAGATACGCAGTATTTT. Translated, it gives CASSFRAGGRIFSTDTQYF.

The V gene is TRBV27, the J gene TRBJ2-7; D possibly corresponds to TRBD1 (5 bases). CDR3 length equals 17 residues. The V end was cut by 3 bases, the J end by 1 base, with 19 bases between. Germline CDR1 and CDR2: MNHEY and SMNVEV (reference sequence). CDR3 region: CASSLLPGPTQSYEQYF. CDR3 bases: TGTGCCAGCAGTTTGCTTCCAGGGCCAACCCAATCCTACGAGCAGTACTTC.